These T cell receptor beta chains were read from a single sample in a study of cytomegalovirus exposure and HLA in healthy donors. Clones were sequenced by immunoSEQ multiplex PCR, and TCRdb holds only the in-frame ones, with some missing. The sample shows some 100,000 clones, 76% of them seen only once. Sequencing was performed on PBMCs. These receptors all stem from a man between 45 and 60 years old in good health and CMV-seropositive. Each CDR3 is given with its conserved first and last residue. A D gene is named only where the DNA matches it firmly. Clone sizes are given selectively: once, few, many, or a class where the clone is expanded.

J,size,D,V,CDR3,DNA
TRBJ2-3,few,NA,TRBV6-6,CASSWGGGGTDTQYF,TGTGCCAGCAGTTGGGGGGGCGGGGGCACAGATACGCAGTATTTT
TRBJ2-5,NA,TRBD1,TRBV11-3,CASSSTGVETQYF,TGTGCCAGCAGCTCAACAGGGGTCGAGACCCAGTACTTC
TRBJ1-3,NA,NA,TRBV5-6,CASSFQDSSGNTIYF,TGTGCCAGCAGCTTCCAGGACAGCTCTGGAAACACCATATATTTT
TRBJ2-5,few,NA,TRBV5-4,CASSLVVAQVETQYF,TGTGCCAGCAGCTTGGTTGTAGCGCAGGTAGAGACCCAGTACTTC
TRBJ1-3,NA,TRBD1,TRBV2,CASRRDRVSGNTIYF,TGTGCCAGCAGGCGGGACAGGGTATCTGGAAACACCATATATTTT
TRBJ1-5,NA,NA,TRBV19,CASSSLASYQPQHF,TGTGCCAGTAGCTCTTTGGCATCCTATCAGCCCCAGCATTTT
TRBJ2-1,NA,TRBD2,TRBV5-1,CASRSFAGGPVNSYNEQFF,TGCGCCAGCCGATCCTTTGCGGGAGGGCCGGTTAATTCCTACAATGAGCAGTTCTTC
TRBJ1-1,NA,NA,TRBV15,CATSKQGELQLGFF,TGTGCCACCAGTAAACAGGGAGAATTACAATTGGGTTTCTTT
TRBJ1-1,once,NA,TRBV18,CASSPPGLQNTEAFF,TGTGCCAGCTCACCTCCGGGTCTTCAGAACACTGAAGCTTTCTTT
TRBJ1-4,NA,NA,TRBV6-6,CASSYQPGSDEKLFF,TGTGCCAGCAGTTATCAACCGGGGAGTGATGAAAAACTGTTTTTT
TRBJ2-5,NA,NA,TRBV28,CASSPRGGVETQYF,TGTGCCAGCAGTCCAAGGGGGGGCGTGGAGACCCAGTACTTC
TRBJ2-2,NA,TRBD1,TRBV7-9,CASSAEGADTGELFF,TGTGCCAGCAGCGCCGAGGGGGCCGACACCGGGGAGCTGTTTTTT
TRBJ2-1,NA,TRBD2,TRBV5-1,CASGRLADNEQFF,TGCGCCAGCGGACGACTAGCGGACAATGAGCAGTTCTTC
TRBJ2-5,NA,TRBD1,TRBV28,CASTGTGLLGQYF,TGTGCCAGCACCGGGACAGGGTTGTTGGGCCAGTACTTC
TRBJ1-2,once,NA,TRBV9,CASSVIGAHYGYTF,TGTGCCAGCAGCGTAATAGGGGCGCACTATGGCTACACCTTC
TRBJ2-7,few,NA,TRBV12-5,CASSHGGSYEQYF,TGTGCTAGTTCCCATGGAGGGTCCTACGAGCAGTACTTC
TRBJ2-7,NA,TRBD2,TRBV7-8,CASSPPGGFREQYF,TGTGCCAGCAGCCCTCCCGGGGGGTTTCGGGAGCAGTACTTC
TRBJ1-2,once,TRBD1,TRBV4-1,CASSPALTDRAFVYGYTF,TGCGCCAGCAGCCCGGCCCTTACGGACAGGGCCTTTGTCTATGGCTACACCTTC
TRBJ2-2,few,NA,TRBV7-7,CASTQGSTGELFF,TGTGCCAGCACTCAGGGTAGCACTGGGGAGCTGTTTTTT
TRBJ1-5,NA,NA,TRBV11-2,CASSPGDIYSNQPQHF,TGTGCCAGCAGCCCAGGGGACATCTATAGCAATCAGCCCCAGCATTTT
TRBJ2-2,NA,TRBD2,TRBV16,CASSHGTSTGELFF,TGTGCCAGCAGCCACGGGACTAGCACCGGGGAGCTGTTTTTT
TRBJ1-2,NA,NA,TRBV2,CASSERGRNYGYTF,TGTGCCAGCAGTGAAAGGGGGAGAAACTATGGCTACACCTTC
TRBJ2-5,NA,TRBD1,TRBV29-1,CSVEDDRGRETQYF,TGCAGCGTTGAAGACGACAGGGGGCGAGAGACCCAGTACTTC
TRBJ1-4,once,NA,TRBV28,CASSFGVVGRGTNEKLFF,TGTGCCAGCAGTTTCGGGGTTGTAGGTCGGGGAACTAATGAAAAACTGTTTTTT
TRBJ2-7,NA,TRBD2,TRBV11-2,CASRGRDSYEQYF,TGTGCCAGCAGGGGGAGGGACTCCTACGAGCAGTACTTC
TRBJ2-7,NA,TRBD2,TRBV9,CASSGSGSDEQYF,TGTGCCAGCAGCGGTAGCGGGAGCGACGAGCAGTACTTC
TRBJ2-2,NA,TRBD1,TRBV7-9,CASSSGTVGSGELFF,TGTGCCAGCAGCTCGGGGACAGTGGGGTCCGGGGAGCTGTTTTTT
TRBJ2-7,few,TRBD1,TRBV6-1,CASSETWTGGDHEQYF,TGTGCCAGCAGTGAAACCTGGACAGGGGGAGACCACGAGCAGTACTTC
TRBJ1-4,NA,NA,TRBV4-2,CASSQDGRGMGEKLFF,TGTGCCAGCAGCCAAGATGGGAGGGGGATGGGAGAAAAACTGTTTTTT
TRBJ1-2,NA,TRBD1,TRBV2,CASGPGRGLAGYTF,TGTGCCAGCGGGCCAGGCAGGGGGCTTGCTGGCTACACCTTC
TRBJ1-6,NA,NA,TRBV7-2,CASSFPGAGSPLHF,TGTGCCAGCAGCTTCCCAGGGGCTGGATCACCCCTCCACTTT
TRBJ2-7,NA,TRBD1,TRBV7-9,CASSVRPGQGADEQYF,TGTGCCAGCAGCGTAAGACCGGGACAGGGGGCAGACGAGCAGTACTTC
TRBJ2-2,NA,NA,TRBV9,CASSGRGSGGSYTGELFF,TGTGCCAGCAGCGGCCGGGGAAGCGGAGGATCTTACACCGGGGAGCTGTTTTTT
TRBJ2-1,NA,NA,TRBV29-1,CSFRDSYNEQFF,TGCAGCTTCCGCGACAGTTACAATGAGCAGTTCTTC
TRBJ2-7,NA,NA,TRBV11-3,CASSRGPSYEQYF,TGTGCCAGCAGCCGCGGGCCCTCCTACGAGCAGTACTTC
TRBJ2-3,once,NA,TRBV28,CASSFRWVERATQYF,TGTGCCAGCAGTTTTAGGTGGGTAGAGCGGGCTACGCAGTATTTT
TRBJ2-6,few,TRBD2,TRBV19,CASSREGVGHPGANVLTF,TGTGCCAGTAGTAGGGAGGGTGTTGGCCACCCTGGGGCCAACGTCCTGACTTTC
TRBJ1-2,few,TRBD1,TRBV18,CASSSETGANYGYTF,TGTGCCAGCTCATCCGAGACAGGGGCCAACTATGGCTACACCTTC
TRBJ2-6,NA,TRBD1,TRBV19,CASSSPGGWANVLTF,TGTGCCAGTAGTTCACCAGGGGGCTGGGCCAACGTCCTGACTTTC
TRBJ1-6,NA,TRBD1,TRBV5-1,CASGTGTGDSPLHF,TGCGCCAGCGGAACCGGGACAGGGGATTCACCCCTCCACTTT
TRBJ2-3,NA,NA,TRBV6-5,CASSGTSRRDTQYF,TGTGCCAGCAGTGGGACTTCTCGAAGAGATACGCAGTATTTT
TRBJ1-4,NA,NA,TRBV9,CASSVGWQGGGEKLFF,TGTGCCAGCAGCGTAGGTTGGCAGGGCGGGGGTGAAAAACTGTTTTTT
TRBJ2-1,NA,TRBD2,TRBV4-1,CASSSTSGSHNEQFF,TGCGCCAGCTCCTCGACTAGCGGGAGCCACAATGAGCAGTTCTTC
TRBJ2-2,NA,NA,TRBV10-1,CASSGSGVDTGELFF,TGCGCCAGCAGTGGCTCAGGGGTGGACACCGGGGAGCTGTTTTTT
TRBJ2-1,NA,NA,TRBV4-1,CASSLSWGGGSYNEQFF,TGCGCCAGCAGCCTCTCCTGGGGAGGGGGCTCCTACAATGAGCAGTTCTTC
TRBJ1-4,NA,NA,TRBV19,CASKWRETNEKLFF,TGTGCCAGTAAATGGAGGGAGACTAATGAAAAACTGTTTTTT
TRBJ2-7,NA,TRBD2,TRBV7-9,CASSLSPGEGLYEQYF,TGTGCCAGCAGCCTCTCTCCGGGGGAGGGTCTCTACGAGCAGTACTTC
TRBJ1-2,few,NA,TRBV7-9,CASSDVRVGYGYTF,TGTGCCAGCAGCGATGTACGGGTGGGCTATGGCTACACCTTC
TRBJ2-7,NA,TRBD1,TRBV10-2,CASRAVTGVGYEQYF,TGCGCCAGCAGAGCCGTTACAGGGGTTGGTTACGAGCAGTACTTC
TRBJ2-5,NA,NA,TRBV10-1,CASSDGRAQYHPETQYF,TGCGCCAGCAGTGATGGCAGGGCCCAATACCACCCGGAGACCCAGTACTTC
TRBJ2-5,NA,NA,TRBV6-6,CASSLGTPQETQYF,TGTGCCAGCAGCTTAGGGACACCCCAAGAGACCCAGTACTTC